This T cell receptor beta chain appears in the sequencing data of a study of cytomegalovirus exposure and HLA in healthy donors. The CDR3 spans 17 residues. After removal of 8 bases from V and 5 bases from J, the junction contained 16 bases not matched to a gene. In germline, CDR1 is KGHSH, CDR2 LQKENI. This clone came up once. Researchers ran the PCR with 60 Vbeta and 13 Jbeta primers. Some clones are missing from TCRdb's copy, which holds only in-frame ones; the method was immunoSEQ multiplex PCR. The sample consists of under 200,000 clones, roughly 73% of them appearing once. The sequence was collected from a woman in her thirties or forties in good health and CMV-seropositive. The sequencing sample was made of PBMCs. The rearrangement links TRBV18 to TRBJ2-5; 11 bases map to TRBD2. The CDR3 DNA is TGTGCCAGCGCTTCCGGGACTAGCGGAATCAGGTGGGAGACCCAGTACTTC. Translated: CASASGTSGIRWETQYF.